The rows below give T cell receptor beta chains drawn from one sample of a study of shared clonotypes between healthy human individuals. Libraries were prepared by immunoSEQ multiplex PCR; TCRdb keeps only in-frame clonotypes and omits some of them. The repertoire holds 2.3 million or so clones, roughly 93% seen once, with 0.35% to 0.45% in the top ten. Source material: naive CD4+ T cells from PBMCs. The receptors shown here come from a man between 18 and 35 years old in good health. Some clones in this sample may be carry-over from other donors' samples. Each CDR3 is given with its conserved first and last residue. The order of the fields is V gene, J gene, clone size, CDR3 length, D gene, CDR3 protein, CDR3 DNA. The D gene is left open where the match is weak. A clone size is listed for some rows: how often the clone was seen (once, few, many), or a class if it is expanded.

v_call: TRBV28; j_call: TRBJ2-5; clone_size: -; cdr3_length: 13; d_call: -; cdr3_aa: CASSMDRWETQYF; cdr3_nt: TGTGCCAGCAGTATGGACAGATGGGAGACCCAGTACTTC
v_call: TRBV27; j_call: TRBJ2-7; clone_size: -; cdr3_length: 15; d_call: TRBD2; cdr3_aa: CASSRTSGFSYEQYF; cdr3_nt: TGTGCCAGCAGTAGGACTAGCGGGTTCTCCTACGAGCAGTACTTC
v_call: TRBV28; j_call: TRBJ2-5; clone_size: -; cdr3_length: 18; d_call: -; cdr3_aa: CASSSNHQRAGIGETQYF; cdr3_nt: TGTGCCAGCAGTTCCAACCATCAGCGGGCCGGTATCGGTGAGACCCAGTACTTC
v_call: TRBV4-1; j_call: TRBJ2-3; clone_size: -; cdr3_length: 19; d_call: TRBD2; cdr3_aa: CASSQALIRLAGRADTQYF; cdr3_nt: TGCGCCAGCAGCCAAGCCTTAATCCGGCTAGCGGGACGAGCAGATACGCAGTATTTT
v_call: TRBV5-1; j_call: TRBJ2-2; clone_size: -; cdr3_length: 12; d_call: -; cdr3_aa: CASSLGIGELFF; cdr3_nt: TGCGCCAGCAGCTTGGGAATCGGGGAGCTGTTTTTT
v_call: TRBV19; j_call: TRBJ1-1; clone_size: -; cdr3_length: 13; d_call: -; cdr3_aa: CASKKGQPGMAFF; cdr3_nt: TGTGCCAGTAAAAAGGGGCAGCCGGGGATGGCTTTCTTT
v_call: TRBV9; j_call: TRBJ2-6; clone_size: once; cdr3_length: 17; d_call: -; cdr3_aa: CASSVDRAFSGANVLTF; cdr3_nt: TGTGCCAGCAGCGTAGACAGGGCTTTCTCTGGGGCCAACGTCCTGACTTTC
v_call: TRBV29-1; j_call: TRBJ1-5; clone_size: -; cdr3_length: 13; d_call: -; cdr3_aa: CSVAGTLGQPQHF; cdr3_nt: TGCAGCGTTGCGGGGACTCTCGGTCAGCCCCAGCATTTT
v_call: TRBV28; j_call: TRBJ1-1; clone_size: -; cdr3_length: 13; d_call: -; cdr3_aa: CASSLPTATEAFF; cdr3_nt: TGTGCCAGCAGTTTACCCACAGCGACCGAAGCTTTCTTT
v_call: TRBV4-3; j_call: TRBJ1-2; clone_size: -; cdr3_length: 15; d_call: -; cdr3_aa: CASSQEGGGNYGYTF; cdr3_nt: TGCGCCAGCAGCCAAGAGGGGGGCGGGAACTATGGCTACACCTTC
v_call: TRBV18; j_call: TRBJ1-4; clone_size: -; cdr3_length: 15; d_call: TRBD1; cdr3_aa: CASSPPGGFNEKLFF; cdr3_nt: TGTGCCAGCTCACCACCAGGGGGCTTTAATGAAAAACTGTTTTTT
v_call: TRBV20-1; j_call: TRBJ2-1; clone_size: -; cdr3_length: 11; d_call: -; cdr3_aa: CSAQIYNEQFF; cdr3_nt: TGCAGTGCCCAGATTTACAATGAGCAGTTCTTC
v_call: TRBV5-4; j_call: TRBJ2-5; clone_size: once; cdr3_length: 15; d_call: TRBD1; cdr3_aa: CASSSGPGQGETQYF; cdr3_nt: TGTGCCAGCAGCTCCGGCCCGGGACAGGGGGAGACCCAGTACTTC
v_call: TRBV14; j_call: TRBJ2-3; clone_size: once; cdr3_length: 12; d_call: -; cdr3_aa: CASSQDTDTQYF; cdr3_nt: TGTGCCAGCAGCCAAGATACAGATACGCAGTATTTT
v_call: TRBV6-5; j_call: TRBJ2-7; clone_size: -; cdr3_length: 11; d_call: -; cdr3_aa: CATSVGNEQYF; cdr3_nt: TGTGCCACCTCGGTGGGGAACGAGCAGTACTTC
v_call: TRBV28; j_call: TRBJ1-3; clone_size: -; cdr3_length: 12; d_call: -; cdr3_aa: CASIGFGNTIYF; cdr3_nt: TGTGCCAGCATCGGGTTTGGAAACACCATATATTTT
v_call: TRBV9; j_call: TRBJ2-5; clone_size: -; cdr3_length: 16; d_call: -; cdr3_aa: CASSVGGSRGQETQYF; cdr3_nt: TGTGCCAGCAGCGTAGGAGGTTCGAGGGGCCAAGAGACCCAGTACTTC
v_call: TRBV30; j_call: TRBJ1-6; clone_size: -; cdr3_length: 16; d_call: TRBD1; cdr3_aa: CAWRVSGGSYNSPLHF; cdr3_nt: TGTGCCTGGAGGGTTTCAGGGGGCTCTTATAATTCACCCCTCCACTTT
v_call: TRBV29-1; j_call: TRBJ2-1; clone_size: -; cdr3_length: 13; d_call: -; cdr3_aa: CSVVRVAYNEQFF; cdr3_nt: TGCAGCGTTGTCCGGGTGGCCTACAATGAGCAGTTCTTC
v_call: TRBV5-6; j_call: TRBJ2-4; clone_size: -; cdr3_length: 12; d_call: -; cdr3_aa: CASSLLGDIQYF; cdr3_nt: TGTGCCAGCAGCTTACTAGGGGACATTCAGTACTTC
v_call: TRBV6-1; j_call: TRBJ1-1; clone_size: -; cdr3_length: 14; d_call: -; cdr3_aa: CASSEGGRPPEAFF; cdr3_nt: TGTGCCAGCAGTGAAGGGGGGCGCCCCCCTGAAGCTTTCTTT
v_call: TRBV2; j_call: TRBJ1-5; clone_size: -; cdr3_length: 14; d_call: -; cdr3_aa: CASSTEGGDQPQHF; cdr3_nt: TGTGCCAGCTCCACAGAGGGGGGGGATCAGCCCCAGCATTTT
v_call: TRBV5-1; j_call: TRBJ2-3; clone_size: -; cdr3_length: 16; d_call: TRBD2; cdr3_aa: CASSGGLASSTDTQYF; cdr3_nt: TGCGCCAGCAGCGGGGGACTAGCGAGTAGCACAGATACGCAGTATTTT
v_call: TRBV7-9; j_call: TRBJ1-3; clone_size: -; cdr3_length: 16; d_call: -; cdr3_aa: CASSGTVQSSGNTIYF; cdr3_nt: TGTGCCAGCAGCGGGACTGTTCAAAGCTCTGGAAACACCATATATTTT
v_call: TRBV13; j_call: TRBJ2-7; clone_size: -; cdr3_length: 18; d_call: TRBD2; cdr3_aa: CASSPPPRLAGILGEQYF; cdr3_nt: TGTGCCAGCAGCCCACCCCCCCGCCTAGCGGGGATCCTAGGCGAGCAGTACTTC
v_call: TRBV7-3; j_call: TRBJ2-3; clone_size: -; cdr3_length: 15; d_call: -; cdr3_aa: CASSLLGAFTDTQYF; cdr3_nt: TGTGCCAGCAGCTTACTAGGAGCCTTCACAGATACGCAGTATTTT
v_call: TRBV5-4; j_call: TRBJ1-1; clone_size: few; cdr3_length: 14; d_call: TRBD1; cdr3_aa: CASRRQGIGTEAFF; cdr3_nt: TGTGCCAGCAGACGACAGGGGATCGGGACTGAAGCTTTCTTT
v_call: TRBV18; j_call: TRBJ1-2; clone_size: -; cdr3_length: 17; d_call: -; cdr3_aa: CASSPQMTGAINYGYTF; cdr3_nt: TGTGCCAGCTCACCACAGATGACAGGCGCAATTAACTATGGCTACACCTTC
v_call: TRBV6-6; j_call: TRBJ2-5; clone_size: -; cdr3_length: 14; d_call: -; cdr3_aa: CASSYPDRQETQYF; cdr3_nt: TGTGCCAGCAGTTACCCGGATCGCCAAGAGACCCAGTACTTC
v_call: TRBV28; j_call: TRBJ1-1; clone_size: -; cdr3_length: 15; d_call: TRBD1; cdr3_aa: CASKNPRDRESEAFF; cdr3_nt: TGTGCCAGCAAAAATCCCCGGGACAGGGAATCTGAAGCTTTCTTT
v_call: TRBV5-1; j_call: TRBJ2-5; clone_size: -; cdr3_length: 14; d_call: -; cdr3_aa: CASSLVGVGETQYF; cdr3_nt: TGCGCCAGCAGCTTGGTGGGGGTAGGGGAGACCCAGTACTTC
v_call: TRBV29-1; j_call: TRBJ1-2; clone_size: once; cdr3_length: 12; d_call: -; cdr3_aa: CSVVAQDYGYTF; cdr3_nt: TGCAGCGTTGTAGCGCAGGACTATGGCTACACCTTC
v_call: TRBV2; j_call: TRBJ2-2; clone_size: -; cdr3_length: 11; d_call: -; cdr3_aa: CASGTVGELFF; cdr3_nt: TGTGCCAGCGGAACGGTTGGGGAGCTGTTTTTT